These 24 T cell receptor beta chains came from one sample sequenced in a study of beta chain features in type 1 diabetes. Expressed TCRB transcripts were sequenced, since all the RNA that had been isolated was reverse transcribed. Sequencing was performed with immunoSEQ multiplex PCR; in TCRdb, only in-frame clones are kept and a portion is missing. The table includes a few hundred thousand clones, 9.6% detected once. The sample was naive CD4+ T cells from blood. All receptors derive from a woman in her late teens or twenties in good health.

This chain links TRBV6-6 with TRBJ1-1; D is unclear. This CDR3 spans 14 amino acids. The germline V gene encodes CDR1 MNHNY and CDR2 SVGAGI (reference sequence). V was pared by 5 bases and J by 0 bases, with 10 bases between. The CDR3 DNA sequence: TGTGCCAGCAGTCTACAGAGCATGAACACTGAAGCTTTCTTT. It is translated as CASSLQSMNTEAFF.

This sequence joins TRBV27 and TRBJ2-2; D possibly corresponds to TRBD1 (5 bases). V gave up 5 bases and J gave up 1 base, with 14 bases separating them. Germline CDR1 MNHEY, CDR2 SMNVEV (reference sequence). CDR3 length equals 16 residues. The DNA for the CDR3 is TGTGCCAGCAGTCAGATGCAACAGGTGAACACCGGGGAGCTGTTTTTT. Translating it yields CASSQMQQVNTGELFF.

Only one count was recorded for this clone. The rearrangement links TRBV30 to TRBJ2-5; D gene unclear. The J call is uncertain, as TRBJ2-7 better fits the DNA end. The CDR3 is 12 amino acids. Germline lookup yields CDR1 GTSNPN and CDR2 SVGIG (reference sequence). CDR3 coding DNA: TGTGCCTGGAGCCTTGCCTCCTACGAGCAGTACTTC. Its protein is CAWSLASYEQYF.

The V call is TRBV7-9, the J call TRBJ2-5; TRBD2 matches at 7 bases. CDR1 SEHNR and CDR2 FQNEAQ come from the germline V gene (reference sequence). The CDR3 is 13 amino acids. V shed 1 base and J 7 bases; nucleotides not matched to a gene: 3. CDR3 residues: CASSLEGRGTQYF. The CDR3 DNA is TGTGCCAGCAGCTTAGAGGGGAGGGGGACCCAGTACTTC. Full variable domain (outside the CDR3, taken from reference TRBV7-9 and TRBJ2-5): DTGVSQNPRHKITKRGQNVTFRCDPISEHNRLYWYRQTLGQGPEFLTYFQNEAQLEKSRLLSDRFSAERPKGSFSTLEIQRTEQGDSAMYLCASSLEGRGTQYFGPGTRLLVL.

This clone was found a few times. The CDR3 reads CASSITGTDYGYTF. The CDR3 DNA is TGTGCCAGCAGTATTACCGGGACAGACTATGGCTACACCTTC. The chain uses TRBV11-2 and TRBJ1-2; 7 bases align to TRBD1. The CDR3 has 14 residues. Trimming took 6 bases from V and 3 from J; bases not matched to a gene: 7. Germline CDR1 SGHAT, CDR2 FQNNGV.

The chain employs TRBV18 and TRBJ2-7, with 11 bases fitting TRBD1. Germline lookup yields CDR1 KGHSH and CDR2 LQKENI. The ends lost 3 bases at V and 4 bases at J; junction bases unmatched: 8. This CDR3 region has 16 residues. CDR3 region: CASSPPPGQGGYEQYF. In nucleotides, the CDR3 is TGTGCCAGCTCACCGCCCCCGGGACAGGGGGGGTACGAGCAGTACTTC.

The rearrangement links TRBV9 to TRBJ1-5, with TRBD1 identical over 8 bases. Germline V gene sequence: CDR1 SGDLS, CDR2 YYNGEE. This CDR3 has 16 amino acids. J was trimmed by 0 bases and V by 0 bases; bases with no gene match: 2. Here the CDR3 reads CASSVAQGASNQPQHF. CDR3 DNA sequence: TGTGCCAGCAGCGTAGCGCAGGGGGCTAGCAATCAGCCCCAGCATTTT.

A few counts support this clone. The V call is TRBV5-1, the J call TRBJ2-1; 8 nucleotides line up with TRBD2. This CDR3 has 15 residues. V was clipped by 0 bases and J by 4 bases; unmatched bases: 3. CDR1 is SGHRS and CDR2 is YFSETQ in the germline V gene. CDR3 sequence: CASSLAGGRYNEQFF. For the CDR3, the DNA is TGCGCCAGCAGCTTGGCGGGGGGGCGGTACAATGAGCAGTTCTTC.

The genes are TRBV5-5 and TRBJ2-1, with 8 bases lining up with TRBD1. V trimming: 4 bases; J trimming: 2 bases; junction bases outside the gene matches: 2. The germline gives CDR1 SGHKS, CDR2 YYEKEE (reference sequence). The CDR3 contains 14 residues. For the CDR3, the DNA is TGTGCCAGCAGCGCACAGGGGGCCTACAATGAGCAGTTCTTC. It translates to CASSAQGAYNEQFF.

Only a few counts were recorded for this clone. The gene calls are TRBV9 and TRBJ2-1; D not resolved. Trimming took off 2 bases at V and 0 bases at J, with 6 bases between the two ends. The CDR3 spans 14 residues. From germline, CDR1 is SGDLS and CDR2 YYNGEE. The CDR3 nucleotides are TGTGCCAGCAGCGTTGAGCTCTCCTACAATGAGCAGTTCTTC. Residues: CASSVELSYNEQFF.

This clone was observed a few times. This chain uses TRBV5-1 with TRBJ1-1; 7 positions agree with TRBD1. CDR1 SGHRS and CDR2 YFSETQ come from the germline V gene. J gave up 4 bases and V 0 bases, and 3 bases lay outside the gene matches. This CDR3 has 14 residues. In DNA form, the CDR3 reads TGCGCCAGCAGCTTGGACAGGGGTAGCACTGAAGCTTTCTTT. Amino acid sequence: CASSLDRGSTEAFF.

The chain employs TRBV5-1 and TRBJ2-3; TRBD2 matches 7 bases. With V trimmed by 7 bases and J by 4 bases, 12 bases remained unmatched. Looked up from germline, CDR1 is SGHRS and CDR2 is YFSETQ. This CDR3 is built from 15 residues. The chain's CDR3 is CASGNLAGAADTQYF. The CDR3 bases are TGCGCCAGCGGCAACCTCGCGGGAGCGGCAGATACGCAGTATTTT.

The chain recombines TRBV5-1 with TRBJ2-7; 8 bases align to TRBD1. The CDR3 is made up of 15 amino acids. The germline CDR1 and CDR2 sequences are SGHRS and YFSETQ. V lost 4 bases, J lost 0 bases, and 6 bases stayed unmatched. The CDR3 region is CASSGAGGSSYEQYF. For the CDR3, the DNA is TGCGCCAGCAGCGGGGCAGGGGGCAGCTCCTACGAGCAGTACTTC.

The chain joins TRBV15 to TRBJ1-4; 11 nucleotides line up with TRBD1. Germline trimming cut 1 base from V and 12 bases from J; bases unmatched to any gene: 13. The germline V gene encodes CDR1 LNHNV and CDR2 YYDKDF (reference sequence). This CDR3 contains 17 residues. The CDR3 loop is CATSRAHLGTGGSELFF. As DNA, the CDR3 is TGTGCCACCAGCAGAGCGCATTTGGGGACAGGGGGAAGTGAACTGTTTTTT.

This clone was found a few times. As DNA, the CDR3 is TGTGCTAGTGGTTTGGTACGTGGCAGATACACCGGGGAGCTGTTTTTT. Its protein product is CASGLVRGRYTGELFF. J is TRBJ2-2 and V is TRBV12-5, with D unclear. CDR3 length equals 16 residues. V lost 0 bases and J 3 bases, leaving 11 bases between the germline ends. Looked up from germline, CDR1 is LGHNT and CDR2 is FRNRAP.

This clone was seen only a few times. This chain connects TRBV11-3 to TRBJ2-1; 11 positions match TRBD2. The trim removed 2 bases at V and 7 bases at J, leaving 1 base unmatched. Germline V gene sequence: CDR1 SGHNT, CDR2 YENEEA. CDR3 length: 14 amino acids. CDR3 nucleotide sequence: TGTGCCAGCAGCTTAACTAGCGGGAGTAATGAGCAGTTCTTC. Translating it yields CASSLTSGSNEQFF.

The table lists this clone with a few counts. The chain carries TRBV5-1 and TRBJ2-1; 9 bases line up with TRBD2. The CDR3 spans 16 residues. Germline V gene lookup returns CDR1 SGHRS and CDR2 YFSETQ. Trimming cost V 4 bases and J 8 bases; bases outside gene matches: 13. CDR3 nucleotides: TGCGCCAGCAGCGTGGGACTAGCCGACTTATTGGATGAGCAGTTCTTC. Protein product: CASSVGLADLLDEQFF.

This clone was picked up a small number of times. This chain connects TRBV5-4 to TRBJ2-2; TRBD1 aligns across 7 bases. Per germline, CDR1 SGHNT and CDR2 YYREEE (reference sequence). This CDR3 comprises 15 residues. J lost 6 bases, V lost 4 bases, and 9 bases had no gene match. The CDR3 sequence: CASSLTGTVPGELFF. In DNA form, the CDR3 reads TGTGCCAGCAGCCTGACCGGGACAGTCCCCGGGGAGCTGTTTTTT.

The V and J genes are TRBV14 and TRBJ2-7, with TRBD2 matching over 9 bases. V lost 3 bases, J lost 6 bases, and 12 bases stayed unmatched. The germline gives CDR1 SGHDN, CDR2 FVKESK. CDR3 length equals 16 residues. CDR3 loop: CASSHWISGGASEQYF. The CDR3, as DNA: TGTGCCAGCAGCCACTGGATTAGCGGGGGAGCCTCCGAGCAGTACTTC.

The rearrangement uses TRBV21-1 and TRBJ2-6; TRBD1, the D gene given by the table, was not confirmed from the DNA. TRBV21-1 is a recognized pseudogene. The CDR3 has 16 amino acids. Here the CDR3 reads CASRSQARSGANVLTF. CDR3 nucleotides: TGTGCCAGCAGATCACAGGCCCGCTCTGGGGCCAACGTCCTGACTTTC.

This clone appeared a few times. This chain links TRBV7-9 with TRBJ1-2, with a tentative D call TRBD1 (6 bases). CDR3 length: 15 residues. V was clipped by 5 bases and J by 2 bases, with 15 bases between them. Germline CDR1 reads SEHNR; CDR2 reads FQNEAQ (reference sequence). CDR3 in amino acids: CASSGGGTENYGYTF. CDR3 DNA sequence: TGTGCCAGCAGCGGGGGGGGCACAGAAAACTATGGCTACACCTTC.

This clone has more than one count but fewer than ten. This chain uses TRBV30 with TRBJ2-7, with D perhaps TRBD2 (6 bases). The ends were cut back, 1 base at V and 6 bases at J, with 13 bases in the middle. The CDR3 loop spans 13 amino acids. Germline assignment: CDR1 GTSNPN and CDR2 SVGIG (reference sequence). The DNA for the CDR3 is TGTGCCTGGAGTGAAGCGGGTATGGGCGAGCAGTACTTC. Encoded protein: CAWSEAGMGEQYF.

Only a few counts were recorded for this clone. This CDR3 is CASSDRTLAKNIQYF. The CDR3 coding sequence is TGTGCCAGCAGTGACAGAACCCTAGCCAAAAACATTCAGTACTTC. The rearrangement joins TRBV6-1 to TRBJ2-4, with no clear D. This CDR3 has 15 amino acids. In germline, CDR1 is MNHNS, CDR2 SASEGT. The ends were cut back, 3 bases at V and 0 bases at J, with 9 bases in the middle.

The gene calls are TRBV27 and TRBJ2-7, with 13 bases matching TRBD2. V dropped 5 bases and J dropped 2; count of bases not matched to a gene: 3. Germline V gene lookup returns CDR1 MNHEY and CDR2 SMNVEV (reference sequence). The CDR3 is made up of 15 amino acids. The CDR3 sequence: CASSPGLAGAYEQYF. As DNA, the CDR3 is TGTGCCAGCAGTCCAGGACTAGCGGGGGCCTACGAGCAGTACTTC.